The 23 T cell receptor beta chains in this list originate from one sample, sequenced in a study of CD8+ T cells in alopecia areata. Sequencing relied on a cDNA template that was reverse transcribed from extracted RNA. Clones were read by immunoSEQ multiplex PCR, and TCRdb kept only the in-frame ones, dropping some. The sample carries over 150,000 clones, 50% to 65% recorded once. Regarding treatment: oral pan-JAK inhibitor, 5-10 mg twice daily. Sequencing used CD4+ T cells sorted from blood, obtained at week 24, from a patient treated with tofacitinib. These receptors came from a human donor with alopecia areata.

This clone was detected a few times. The rearrangement joins TRBV9 to TRBJ1-4; unclear D gene. The CDR3 covers 14 residues. Germline CDR1 reads SGDLS; CDR2 reads YYNGEE. The V and J ends lost 0 bases and 7 bases respectively, with 10 bases between them. CDR3 DNA: TGTGCCAGCAGCGTAGCAGAGCCGACTGAAAAACTGTTTTTT. Translated, it gives CASSVAEPTEKLFF.

V gene TRBV6-5 combines with J gene TRBJ2-1, with D possibly TRBD1 on 6 matching bases. Germline values: CDR1 MNHEY, CDR2 SVGAGI. The CDR3 consists of 15 residues. With 6 bases removed from V and 1 base from J, the gap between germline ends came to 13 bases. The CDR3 region has the DNA TGTGCCAGCAGCAGACAGGTACCGTCCTACAATGAGCAGTTCTTC. The encoded protein is CASSRQVPSYNEQFF.

V gene TRBV30 combines with J gene TRBJ2-3; D unresolved. The CDR3 has 11 amino acids. The germline V gene encodes CDR1 GTSNPN and CDR2 SVGIG (reference sequence). V was clipped by 2 bases and J by 4 bases, with 4 bases between them. CDR3 nucleotide sequence: TGTGCCTGGAGTTACGCAGATACGCAGTATTTT. It translates to CAWSYADTQYF.

The V gene is TRBV4-1, the J gene TRBJ2-3, with D unclear. Trimming stripped 4 bases from V and 4 bases from J, with 6 bases between. The CDR3 sequence is 12 residues long. In germline, CDR1 is MGHRA, CDR2 YSYEKL. The CDR3 loop is CASSLPADTQYF. CDR3 DNA: TGCGCCAGCAGCCTTCCGGCAGATACGCAGTATTTT.

The chain carries TRBV5-1 and TRBJ2-2; TRBD1 aligns across 10 bases. Per the germline V gene, CDR1 is SGHRS and CDR2 is YFSETQ. The CDR3 sequence is 16 residues long. V shed 5 bases and J 5 bases; nucleotides not matched to a gene: 9. CDR3 protein: CASRPGQGSFTGELFF. The CDR3 region has the DNA TGCGCCAGCAGACCGGGACAGGGGAGTTTTACCGGGGAGCTGTTTTTT.

J is TRBJ2-7 and V is TRBV7-2; no reliable D call. There are 12 residues in the CDR3. The germline V and J ends were trimmed by 1 base and 3 bases, with 4 bases remaining between them. Looked up from germline, CDR1 is SGHTA and CDR2 is FQGNSA. CDR3 in DNA: TGTGCCAGCAGCTTAGTGGGCTACGAGCAGTACTTC. It yields the protein CASSLVGYEQYF.

The DNA of the CDR3 is TGTGCCAGCAGCCTACGGGATTCCTACGAGCAGTACTTC. Amino acid sequence: CASSLRDSYEQYF. The V and J genes are TRBV4-2 and TRBJ2-7; TRBD2 is a possible D gene (5 bases). V shed 4 bases and J shed 1 base, with 8 bases lying between them. Per germline, CDR1 LGHNA and CDR2 YNFKEQ. The CDR3 has 13 residues.

The rearrangement uses TRBV27 and TRBJ2-3; D call uncertain. The CDR3 loop spans 15 amino acids. The germline V and J ends were trimmed by 0 bases and 4 bases, with 11 bases remaining between them. CDR1 is MNHEY and CDR2 is SMNVEV in the germline V gene (reference sequence). The CDR3: CASSLSPGRADTQYF. The CDR3, as DNA: TGTGCCAGCAGTTTATCCCCCGGCCGGGCAGATACGCAGTATTTT.

V gene TRBV5-4 combines with J gene TRBJ2-2; 10 bases are a match to TRBD2. The V segment lost 5 bases and the J segment 0 bases; nucleotides outside the gene matches: 4. The germline V gene has CDR1 SGHNT and CDR2 YYREEE (reference sequence). This CDR3 spans 16 amino acids. CDR3 residues: CASSLTSGANTGELFF. The CDR3 bases are TGTGCCAGCAGTCTTACTAGCGGGGCGAACACCGGGGAGCTGTTTTTT.

V gene TRBV30 combines with J gene TRBJ1-5, with D unresolved. The CDR3 is made up of 14 amino acids. V was pared by 0 bases and J by 0 bases, with 6 bases between. The germline gives CDR1 GTSNPN, CDR2 SVGIG (reference sequence). The CDR3 DNA follows: TGTGCCTGGAGTGTGACCCATAGCAATCAGCCCCAGCATTTT. This codes for CAWSVTHSNQPQHF.

This sequence joins TRBV25-1 and TRBJ2-7; 12 bases fit TRBD2. V gave up 4 bases and J gave up 2 bases; unmatched junction bases: 6. CDR1 is MGHDK, CDR2 SYGVNS, per germline. This CDR3 has 16 residues. The CDR3 sequence is CASSAGLAGPPYEQYF. CDR3 bases: TGTGCCAGCAGTGCGGGACTAGCGGGCCCCCCCTACGAGCAGTACTTC.

This clone was recorded once. V usage is TRBV18 and J usage is TRBJ2-3; TRBD1 is a possible D gene (5 bases). This CDR3 contains 15 residues. Deletions cut 3 bases from V and 0 bases from J, with 10 bases between. Germline V gene data show CDR1 as KGHSH and CDR2 as LQKENI. As DNA, the CDR3 is TGTGCCAGCTCACCGCAGGGATCTAGCACAGATACGCAGTATTTT. Protein: CASSPQGSSTDTQYF.

Concerning this clone: The junction departs from the called germline gene at one end, perhaps through a read error. The rearrangement joins TRBV19 to TRBJ2-7, with 10 bases identical to TRBD1. Germline V gene data show CDR1 as LNHDA and CDR2 as SQIVND (reference sequence). CDR3 size: 15 residues. The CDR3 DNA reads as TGTGCCAGTAGGATAGCCGGGACAGGGGATTTCGAGCAGTACTTC. It codes for CASRIAGTGDFEQYF.

There are a few counts of this clone. This chain connects TRBV30 to TRBJ1-2; D possibly corresponds to TRBD1 (6 bases). V shed 2 bases and J shed 10 bases, with 11 bases lying between them. Germline lookup yields CDR1 GTSNPN and CDR2 SVGIG (reference sequence). The CDR3 runs 11 residues. CDR3 sequence reads: CAWSQGNDYTF. Here the CDR3 DNA reads TGTGCCTGGAGTCAGGGGAACGACTACACCTTC.

V and J are TRBV30 and TRBJ1-1; 7 positions match TRBD1. The CDR3 runs 18 residues. Germline CDR1 is GTSNPN and CDR2 is SVGIG (reference sequence). V was clipped by 1 base and J by 0 bases; unmatched bases: 14. The CDR3 is CAWSAGGGWGIVNTEAFF. Here the CDR3 DNA reads TGTGCCTGGAGTGCAGGGGGTGGATGGGGCATTGTGAACACTGAAGCTTTCTTT.

This clone was seen more than once but under ten times. The V and J genes are TRBV5-1 and TRBJ1-2; the match to TRBD1 covers 8 bases. CDR1 and CDR2 (germline): SGHRS, YFSETQ. J lost 3 bases, V lost 4 bases, and 11 bases had no gene match. This CDR3 spans 16 amino acids. CDR3 bases: TGCGCCAGCAGCGGCGGGGAACAGGGGGACGACTATGGCTACACCTTC. Protein product: CASSGGEQGDDYGYTF. Looking up the rest from reference TRBV5-1 and TRBJ1-2 gives the full variable domain: KAGVTQTPRYLIKTRGQQVTLSCSPISGHRSVSWYQQTPGQGLQFLFEYFSETQRNKGNFPGRFSGRQFSNSRSEMNVSTLELGDSALYLCASSGGEQGDDYGYTFGSGTRLTVV.

The chain is built from TRBV28 and TRBJ1-1; the D gene is possibly TRBD1 (5 bases). Germline loops: CDR1 MDHEN, CDR2 SYDVKM. The CDR3 covers 14 residues. The V end lost 7 bases, the J end lost 3 bases, and 15 bases lay between the germline ends. The CDR3 region has the DNA TGTGCCAGCACCTCGGGACGGGGGGACACTGAAGCTTTCTTT. It yields the protein CASTSGRGDTEAFF.

The rearrangement links TRBV29-1 to TRBJ2-2; possible D gene TRBD2, 6 bases. Deletions cut 7 bases from V and 6 bases from J, with 9 bases between. The CDR3 extends over 11 amino acids. The germline V gene encodes CDR1 SQVTM and CDR2 ANQGSEA. CDR3 bases: TGCAGCGGCGGGGATGCCGGGGAGCTGTTTTTT. Protein: CSGGDAGELFF.

This clone showed up just a few times. This chain joins TRBV21-1 and TRBJ2-3; TRBD1 is the table's D call and was not checked against the DNA. TRBV21-1 is annotated as a pseudogene. There are 16 residues in the CDR3. The CDR3 region has the DNA TGTGCCAGCACCCCGTGGGGGACAGTACTCACAGATACGCAGTATTTT. Amino acids: CASTPWGTVLTDTQYF.

The CDR3 bases are TGTGCCAGCAGTTCGACAGGGGGAAATGAAAAACTGTTTTTT. Encoded protein: CASSSTGGNEKLFF. The chain employs TRBV6-6 and TRBJ1-4; 9 bases map to TRBD1. Germline V CDR1 and CDR2: MNHNY, SVGAGI (reference sequence). The CDR3 is made up of 14 amino acids. The J segment lost 5 bases and the V segment lost 4 bases, leaving 2 bases of the junction unmatched.

This clone has more than one count but fewer than ten. CDR3: CASSQGFGRDNQPQHF. The CDR3 bases are TGTGCCAGCAGCCAAGGGTTCGGCAGGGACAATCAGCCCCAGCATTTT. V usage is TRBV4-2 and J usage is TRBJ1-5, with a possible D match to TRBD1 (5 bases). The CDR3 loop spans 16 amino acids. Germline V gene data show CDR1 as LGHNA and CDR2 as YNFKEQ. Trimming pared 1 base from V and 3 bases from J, leaving 13 bases between.

On this clone: Other nucleotide sequences from this sample produce the same CDR3. The chain is built from TRBV29-1 and TRBJ2-3; TRBD2 might be the D (6 bases). CDR3 length: 13 residues. Germline values: CDR1 SQVTM, CDR2 ANQGSEA. The V and J ends lost 4 bases and 2 bases respectively, with 10 bases between them. The CDR3 here is CSVGGVVTDTQYF. The CDR3 DNA reads TGCAGCGTTGGGGGGGTCGTCACAGATACGCAGTATTTT.

This clone was found once. V gene TRBV30 combines with J gene TRBJ2-7, with D perhaps assigned TRBD1 or TRBD2 (5 bases each). This CDR3 has 13 amino acids. V lost 3 bases and J lost 2, with 11 bases in between. The germline CDR1 and CDR2 sequences are GTSNPN and SVGIG (reference sequence). The CDR3 nucleotides are TGTGCCTGGAGCAGGGAGCAGACCTACGAGCAGTACTTC. This translates into CAWSREQTYEQYF.